The present T cell receptor beta chain was sequenced within a study of CD8 T cells in Susac syndrome. When the RNA was reverse transcribed, random hexamers were used with an input of about 0.5 to 1 ug. MiXCR, run by TCRdb on the immunoSEQ multiplex PCR reads, gives a single entry per CDR3 protein. The sample lists approximately 100,000 distinct CDR3 sequences; approximately 90% were seen once. Germline CDR1 and CDR2: SGHNT and YYREEE (reference sequence). The CDR3 length is 16 residues. The ends were cut back, 0 bases at V and 2 bases at J, with 11 bases in the middle. This clonotype was observed a single time.

The chain carries TRBV5-4 and TRBJ2-2, with D unclear. Sequenced sample: CD8+ T cells from PBMCs. The clonotype originates from a human donor in good health. For the CDR3, the DNA is TGTGCCAGCAGCTTGGCGGCGGTCGCCAACACCGGGGAGCTGTTTTTT. This gives the protein CASSLAAVANTGELFF.